These 29 T cell receptor beta chains were all obtained from the same sample, sequenced in a study of Ad26.COV2.S vaccination and SARS-CoV-2 variants. Treatment given: some 20 received Ad26.COV2.S at low or high dose, single or two shots; a few received placebo; per-sample allocation not given. All samples were drawn on day 63, counting from the first vaccine or placebo injection. Here immunoSEQ multiplex PCR was the method, and the copy in TCRdb shows in-frame clones only, minus some. Here the sample spans 440,000 or so clones, 80% to 95% being singletons. Sequencing used peripheral blood, obtained in a trial of Ad26.COV2.S vaccine versus placebo. These receptors were obtained from a person aged 18-60 years who received the Ad26.COV2.S COVID-19 vaccine or a placebo.

This chain uses TRBV18 with TRBJ2-1, with TRBD2 identical over 14 bases. The CDR3 is 15 residues long. V was clipped by 4 bases and J by 10 bases; unmatched bases: 6. Per the germline V gene, CDR1 is KGHSH and CDR2 is LQKENI. CDR3 amino acids: CASSRGTSGSGEQFF. For the CDR3, the DNA is TGTGCCAGCTCACGGGGGACTAGCGGGAGCGGAGAGCAGTTCTTC.

The chain uses TRBV11-3 and TRBJ2-1; D is undetermined. The CDR3 covers 13 residues. V shed 1 base and J shed 5 bases, with 6 bases lying between them. Looked up from germline, CDR1 is SGHNT and CDR2 is YENEEA. Here the CDR3 reads CASSLGGDNEQFF. The CDR3 bases are TGTGCCAGCAGCTTAGGAGGAGACAATGAGCAGTTCTTC.

V usage is TRBV13 and J usage is TRBJ2-2; 8 bases agree with TRBD2. This CDR3 is built from 17 residues. Unmatched junction bases numbered 11, after V lost 8 bases and J lost 0 bases. CDR1 is PRHDT and CDR2 is FYEKMQ in the germline V gene (reference sequence). DNA of the CDR3: TGTGCCAGCTCAATAGCGGGGCGGACCTCGAACACCGGGGAGCTGTTTTTT. It encodes CASSIAGRTSNTGELFF.

The chain links TRBV7-3 to TRBJ2-1, with D tentatively TRBD2 (6 bases). Trimming stripped 4 bases from V and 4 bases from J, with 11 bases between. The germline gives CDR1 SGHTA, CDR2 FQGTGA. This CDR3 comprises 14 residues. CDR3 protein: CASSSATRYNEQFF. The CDR3 region has the DNA TGTGCCAGCAGCTCCGCGACTAGATACAATGAGCAGTTCTTC.

This sequence joins TRBV28 and TRBJ2-2, with D possibly matching TRBD2 (5 bases). V gave up 1 base and J gave up 16 bases, with 10 bases separating them. The CDR3 is 11 residues long. The germline V gene has CDR1 MDHEN and CDR2 SYDVKM. The CDR3 here is CASSLYGERFF. The CDR3 nucleotides are TGTGCCAGCAGTTTATATGGGGAGAGGTTTTTT. The whole variable domain, remainder taken from reference TRBV28 and TRBJ2-2, is DVKVTQSSRYLVKRTGEKVFLECVQDMDHENMFWYRQDPGLGLRLIYFSYDVKMKEKGDIPEGYSVSREKKERFSLILESASTNQTSMYLCASSLYGERFFGEGSRLTVL.

V usage is TRBV4-2 and J usage is TRBJ1-4, with 9 bases that match TRBD1. This CDR3 contains 16 residues. The ends lost 4 bases at V and 1 base at J; junction bases unmatched: 4. Germline V gene data show CDR1 as LGHNA and CDR2 as YNFKEQ. CDR3 nucleotide sequence: TGTGCCAGCAGCCGGGGACAGGGAGAAACTAATGAAAAACTGTTTTTT. Translated, it gives CASSRGQGETNEKLFF.

The chain uses TRBV14 and TRBJ2-1; 7 bases line up with TRBD2. The germline gives CDR1 SGHDN, CDR2 FVKESK. Trimming cost V 6 bases and J 0 bases; bases outside gene matches: 2. CDR3 length: 14 residues. The CDR3 region is CASRPSGSYNEQFF. CDR3 coding DNA: TGTGCCAGCAGACCTAGCGGCTCCTACAATGAGCAGTTCTTC.

The chain recombines TRBV7-8 with TRBJ1-5; possibly TRBD1 for D (5 bases). The V end lost 5 bases, the J end lost 6 bases, and 23 bases lay between the germline ends. CDR3 length: 17 residues. CDR1 is SGHVS and CDR2 is FQNEAQ in the germline V gene. CDR3 amino acids: CASSPEEGFRGVQPQHF. The DNA for the CDR3 is TGTGCCAGCAGCCCGGAAGAGGGGTTTCGGGGAGTTCAGCCCCAGCATTTT.

The rearrangement links TRBV5-1 to TRBJ2-7, with D possibly being TRBD1 (5 bases). The V end lost 4 bases, the J end lost 0 bases, and 14 bases lay between the germline ends. CDR3 length: 15 amino acids. Germline values: CDR1 SGHRS, CDR2 YFSETQ. CDR3 region: CASSPRTSRSYEQYF. CDR3 sequence (DNA): TGCGCCAGCAGCCCTCGGACATCCCGCTCCTACGAGCAGTACTTC.

The V and J genes are TRBV27 and TRBJ2-7; weak D call: TRBD2 (5 bases). From germline, CDR1 is MNHEY and CDR2 SMNVEV (reference sequence). This CDR3 has 17 residues. V was clipped by 1 base and J by 5 bases, with 21 bases between them. The CDR3 coding sequence is TGTGCCAGCAGTTTATTTCCGACGACGGTTTCGGGGAACGAGCAGTACTTC. It yields the protein CASSLFPTTVSGNEQYF.

The rearrangement uses TRBV2 and TRBJ2-7; 10 nucleotides align to TRBD1. CDR3 length equals 13 residues. The V gene end was trimmed by 8 bases and the J gene end by 3 bases; junction bases not matched to a gene: 4. The germline V gene encodes CDR1 SNHLY and CDR2 FYNNEI. The CDR3 coding sequence is TGTGCCAGCTCCGGGACAGGGGACTACGAGCAGTACTTC. It yields the protein CASSGTGDYEQYF. Combining the CDR3 with reference TRBV2 and TRBJ2-7 gives the whole variable domain EPEVTQTPSHQVTQMGQEVILRCVPISNHLYFYWYRQILGQKVEFLVSFYNNEISEKSEIFDDQFSVERPDGSNFTLKIRSTKLEDSAMYFCASSGTGDYEQYFGPGTRLTVT.

Here the CDR3 DNA reads TGTGCCAGCAGCGCTCCAGGGGGCGAAGCTTTCTTT. This translates into CASSAPGGEAFF. The J gene is TRBJ1-1, the V gene TRBV27; 8 nucleotides agree with TRBD1. This CDR3 has 12 amino acids. Germline V gives CDR1 MNHEY, CDR2 SMNVEV (reference sequence). V was pared by 6 bases and J by 8 bases, with 5 bases of the junction left unmatched.

The genes are TRBV7-2 and TRBJ1-2; 7 bases agree with TRBD1. The ends lost 6 bases at V and 4 bases at J; junction bases unmatched: 8. Germline assignment: CDR1 SGHTA and CDR2 FQGNSA. The CDR3 has 14 residues. The CDR3 reads CASSPAGTVYGYTF. In nucleotides, the CDR3 is TGTGCCAGCAGTCCCGCCGGGACAGTCTATGGCTACACCTTC.

The chain couples TRBV9 to TRBJ2-2; D is perhaps TRBD2 (6 bases). Germline V gives CDR1 SGDLS, CDR2 YYNGEE. V was clipped by 4 bases and J by 3 bases, with 19 bases between them. The CDR3 contains 17 residues. The CDR3 here is CASSPRPEGRHTGELFF. CDR3 sequence (DNA): TGTGCCAGCAGCCCACGTCCGGAGGGCCGCCACACCGGGGAGCTGTTTTTT. Based on the CDR3 plus reference TRBV9 and TRBJ2-2, the full variable domain is DSGVTQTPKHLITATGQRVTLRCSPRSGDLSVYWYQQSLDQGLQFLIQYYNGEERAKGNILERFSAQQFPDLHSELNLSSLELGDSALYFCASSPRPEGRHTGELFFGEGSRLTVL.

The J gene is TRBJ1-2, the V gene TRBV5-4; D may be TRBD1 (5 bases). The CDR3 spans 17 residues. Germline CDR1 reads SGHNT; CDR2 reads YYREEE (reference sequence). With 1 base removed from V and 4 bases from J, the gap between germline ends came to 20 bases. The CDR3: CASSLTVVSTGLYGYTF. Written as DNA, the CDR3 is TGTGCCAGCAGCTTGACAGTTGTCTCTACAGGCCTCTATGGCTACACCTTC. Full variable domain (missing parts from reference TRBV5-4 and TRBJ1-2): ETGVTQSPTHLIKTRGQQVTLRCSSQSGHNTVSWYQQALGQGPQFIFQYYREEENGRGNFPPRFSGLQFPNYSSELNVNALELDDSALYLCASSLTVVSTGLYGYTFGSGTRLTVV.

The chain has TRBV7-9 and TRBJ2-1; 9 positions match TRBD2. CDR1 and CDR2 from the germline V gene are SEHNR and FQNEAQ (reference sequence). V shed 3 bases and J 0 bases; nucleotides not matched to a gene: 3. The CDR3 loop spans 16 amino acids. The CDR3 sequence: CASSFYSGSSYNEQFF. The CDR3 DNA reads TGTGCCAGCAGCTTCTATAGCGGGAGCTCCTACAATGAGCAGTTCTTC. The full variable domain, completed using reference TRBV7-9 and TRBJ2-1, is DTGVSQNPRHKITKRGQNVTFRCDPISEHNRLYWYRQTLGQGPEFLTYFQNEAQLEKSRLLSDRFSAERPKGSFSTLEIQRTEQGDSAMYLCASSFYSGSSYNEQFFGPGTRLTVL.

Only one count was recorded for this clone. V and J are TRBV6-5 and TRBJ2-7, with D possibly TRBD2 on 5 matching bases. Trimming cost V 7 bases and J 2 bases, with 15 bases left between them. The CDR3 spans 14 residues. The germline V gene encodes CDR1 MNHEY and CDR2 SVGAGI. The CDR3 DNA sequence: TGTGCCAGCATGGTGGGCGGAGGAGCCTACGAGCAGTACTTC. The encoded protein is CASMVGGGAYEQYF.

The J gene is TRBJ2-1, the V gene TRBV19; the match to TRBD1 covers 9 bases. Trimming cost V 3 bases and J 4 bases; bases outside gene matches: 7. Per the germline V gene, CDR1 is LNHDA and CDR2 is SQIVND (reference sequence). CDR3 length equals 16 residues. The CDR3 protein is CASSIRSGTGYNEQFF. CDR3 DNA sequence: TGTGCCAGTAGTATTAGGTCCGGGACAGGGTACAATGAGCAGTTCTTC.

A single count supports this clone. The V and J genes are TRBV12-3 or TRBV12-4 and TRBJ1-5; D gene ambiguous. CDR3 length: 13 residues. The V end lost 0 bases, the J end lost 6 bases, and 6 bases lay between the germline ends. CDR3 region: CASSLAPGQPQHF. The DNA for the CDR3 is TGTGCCAGCAGTTTAGCACCAGGTCAGCCCCAGCATTTT.

This clone was detected only a few times. CDR3 region: CASSLEPAGYTF. The CDR3 region has the DNA TGTGCCAGCAGCTTGGAGCCGGCGGGCTACACCTTC. The chain couples TRBV5-5 to TRBJ1-2; D is unclear. The CDR3 is made up of 12 amino acids. V was clipped by 0 bases and J by 8 bases, with 8 bases between them. The germline V gene encodes CDR1 SGHKS and CDR2 YYEKEE (reference sequence).

As regards this clone: Distinct nucleotide sequences in the sample also encode this CDR3. The V call is TRBV3-1 (or the pseudogene TRBV3-2), the J call TRBJ1-5; the D gene is possibly TRBD1 (5 bases). V lost 1 base, J lost 6 bases, and 10 bases lay in between. There are 14 residues in the CDR3. The germline V gene encodes CDR1 LGHDT and CDR2 YNNKEL (reference sequence). CDR3 residues: CASSQVGVGQPQHF. CDR3 in DNA: TGTGCCAGCAGCCAAGTAGGGGTTGGTCAGCCCCAGCATTTT.

The chain employs TRBV6-2 or TRBV6-3 and TRBJ2-7, with TRBD2 as a possible D gene (6 bases). V was pared by 0 bases and J by 5 bases, with 17 bases between. The length of the CDR3 is 16 residues. Germline CDR1 is MNHEY and CDR2 is SVGEGT. The CDR3 is CASSYSTPDYAHEQYF. In nucleotides, the CDR3 is TGTGCCAGCAGTTACTCGACACCGGACTATGCCCACGAGCAGTACTTC.

This chain uses TRBV4-3 with TRBJ1-4; tentative D call: TRBD1 (5 bases). CDR3 length: 14 amino acids. The V end lost 0 bases, the J end lost 8 bases, and 10 bases lay between the germline ends. Germline assignment: CDR1 LGHNA and CDR2 YSLEER. The CDR3 loop reads CASSQDRRAEKLFF. CDR3 in DNA: TGCGCCAGCAGCCAAGATCGCAGGGCAGAAAAACTGTTTTTT.

This clone was seen only once. The chain is built from TRBV7-2 and TRBJ2-3; 7 bases are shared with TRBD2. Trimming at V came to 3 bases and at J to 5 bases, leaving 5 bases not matched to a gene. Per germline, CDR1 SGHTA and CDR2 FQGNSA. CDR3 size: 14 residues. CDR3 protein: CASSFGASGDTQYF. The CDR3 coding sequence is TGTGCCAGCAGCTTTGGGGCTAGCGGAGATACGCAGTATTTT. Together with reference TRBV7-2 and TRBJ2-3, the CDR3 gives the full variable domain: GAGVSQSPSNKVTEKGKDVELRCDPISGHTALYWYRQSLGQGLEFLIYFQGNSAPDKSGLPSDRFSAERTGGSVSTLTIQRTQQEDSAVYLCASSFGASGDTQYFGPGTRLTVL.

This chain uses TRBV12-5 with TRBJ2-3; a weak D match, TRBD2 (5 bases). The V end lost 2 bases, the J end lost 4 bases, and 10 bases lay between the germline ends. This CDR3 has 14 amino acids. Germline V CDR1 and CDR2: LGHNT, FRNRAP. CDR3 bases: TGTGCTAGTGGTTTGATGACGGAGGCAGATACGCAGTATTTT. Translated, it gives CASGLMTEADTQYF.

V and J are TRBV15 and TRBJ1-1, with D possibly being TRBD1 (5 bases). The length of the CDR3 is 12 residues. Germline V CDR1 and CDR2: LNHNV, YYDKDF (reference sequence). V dropped 5 bases and J dropped 1 base, with 5 bases sitting between them. Here the CDR3 reads CATSGGNTEAFF. As DNA, the CDR3 is TGTGCCACCAGCGGGGGGAACACTGAAGCTTTCTTT.

The chain recombines TRBV7-5 with TRBJ2-3; TRBD2, as called in the table, went unchecked against the DNA. TRBV7-5 is an annotated pseudogene. The CDR3 is 13 residues long. The CDR3 nucleotides are TGTGCCAGAAGCTTTATCCTAGCAGATACGCAGTATTTT. Its translation is CARSFILADTQYF.

This clone occurred once. The chain employs TRBV4-2 and TRBJ1-1, with TRBD1 matching over 8 bases. The length of the CDR3 is 14 residues. Germline CDR1 is LGHNA and CDR2 is YNFKEQ. V was pared by 5 bases and J by 10 bases, with 12 bases of the junction left unmatched. CDR3 residues: CASSTPTGDIGAFF. The CDR3 bases are TGTGCCAGCAGCACCCCGACAGGGGACATTGGAGCTTTCTTT.

This clone was seen only once. V gene TRBV10-3 combines with J gene TRBJ2-1, with 11 bases matching TRBD2. This CDR3 region has 15 residues. The V segment lost 2 bases and the J segment 5 bases; nucleotides outside the gene matches: 2. CDR1 ENHRY and CDR2 SYGVKD come from the germline V gene. In DNA, the CDR3 is TGTGCCATCAGTGAGACTAGCGGGAGCCACAATGAGCAGTTCTTC. This encodes CAISETSGSHNEQFF.